This T cell receptor beta chain is drawn from a study of neurological immune-mediated disorders. Time point of the sample: longitudinal time-point 2. For the unsorted libraries, 2 million PBMCs stored at -80 C served as input. This clonotype was seen ten or more times. This CDR3 is 13 amino acids long. Between the trimmed V and J ends, which lost 2 bases and 3 bases, there was a span of 8 bases. CDR1 and CDR2 from the germline V gene are SGHRS and YFSETQ. MiXCR, applied by TCRdb to the 5' RACE reads, yields one record per CDR3 protein. Seen here are roughly 80,000 distinct CDR3 sequences, approximately 5.8% observed once, and the top ten hold approximately 8%.

Input material: PBMCs. V and J are TRBV5-1 and TRBJ2-5; D not certain. The receptor's source is a woman aged 60-70 years with multiple sclerosis. As DNA, the CDR3 is TGCGCCAGCAGCTTACAAGGTGAAGAGACCCAGTACTTC. This gives the protein CASSLQGEETQYF.